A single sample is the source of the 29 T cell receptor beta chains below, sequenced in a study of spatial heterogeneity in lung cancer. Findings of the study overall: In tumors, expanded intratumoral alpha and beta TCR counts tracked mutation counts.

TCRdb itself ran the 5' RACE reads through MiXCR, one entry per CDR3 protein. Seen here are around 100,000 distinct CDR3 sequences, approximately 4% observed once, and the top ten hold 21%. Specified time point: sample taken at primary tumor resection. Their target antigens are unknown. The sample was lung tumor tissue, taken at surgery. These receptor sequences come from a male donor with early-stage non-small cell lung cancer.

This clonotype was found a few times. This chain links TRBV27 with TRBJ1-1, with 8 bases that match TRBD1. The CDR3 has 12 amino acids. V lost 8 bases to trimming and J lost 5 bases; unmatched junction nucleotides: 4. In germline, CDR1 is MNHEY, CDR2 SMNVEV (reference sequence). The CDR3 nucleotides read TGTGCCAGCCAGGGGGCATGGACTGAAGCTTTCTTT. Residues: CASQGAWTEAFF.

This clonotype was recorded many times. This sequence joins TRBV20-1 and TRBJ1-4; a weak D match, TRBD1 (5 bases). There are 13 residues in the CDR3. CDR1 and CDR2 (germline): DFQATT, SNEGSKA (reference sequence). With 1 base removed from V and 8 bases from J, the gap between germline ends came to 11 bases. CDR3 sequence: CSARVPGLEKLFF. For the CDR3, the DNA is TGCAGTGCTAGAGTCCCAGGGCTGGAAAAACTGTTTTTT.

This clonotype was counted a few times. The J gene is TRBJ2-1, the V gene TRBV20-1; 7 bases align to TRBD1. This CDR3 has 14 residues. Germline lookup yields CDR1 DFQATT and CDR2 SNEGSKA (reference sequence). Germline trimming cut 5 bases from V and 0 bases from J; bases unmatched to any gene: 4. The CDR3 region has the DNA TGCAGTGCTGGCAGACAGGGCTCCTACAATGAGCAGTTCTTC. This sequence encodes CSAGRQGSYNEQFF.

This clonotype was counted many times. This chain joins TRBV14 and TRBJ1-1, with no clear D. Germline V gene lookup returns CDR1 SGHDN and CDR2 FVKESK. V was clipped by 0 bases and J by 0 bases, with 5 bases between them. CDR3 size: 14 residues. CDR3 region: CASSQDSLNTEAFF. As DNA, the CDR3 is TGTGCCAGCAGCCAAGACAGTTTGAACACTGAAGCTTTCTTT.

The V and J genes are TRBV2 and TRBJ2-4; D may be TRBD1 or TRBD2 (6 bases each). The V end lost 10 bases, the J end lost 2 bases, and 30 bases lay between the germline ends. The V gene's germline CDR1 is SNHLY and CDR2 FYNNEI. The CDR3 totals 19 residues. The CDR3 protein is CATTPSGGRSRWPKNIQYF. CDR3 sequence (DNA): TGTGCCACCACACCCTCCGGGGGCAGGTCAAGGTGGCCCAAAAACATTCAGTACTTC. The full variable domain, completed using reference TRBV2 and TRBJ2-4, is EPEVTQTPSHQVTQMGQEVILRCVPISNHLYFYWYRQILGQKVEFLVSFYNNEISEKSEIFDDQFSVERPDGSNFTLKIRSTKLEDSAMYFCATTPSGGRSRWPKNIQYFGAGTRLSVL.

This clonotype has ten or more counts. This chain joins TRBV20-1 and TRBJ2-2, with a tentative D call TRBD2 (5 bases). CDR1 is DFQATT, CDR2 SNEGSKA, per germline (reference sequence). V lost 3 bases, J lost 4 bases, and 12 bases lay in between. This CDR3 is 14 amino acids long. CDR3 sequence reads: CSASAGLGTGELFF. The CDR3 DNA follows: TGCAGTGCTAGTGCCGGACTTGGCACCGGGGAGCTGTTTTTT.

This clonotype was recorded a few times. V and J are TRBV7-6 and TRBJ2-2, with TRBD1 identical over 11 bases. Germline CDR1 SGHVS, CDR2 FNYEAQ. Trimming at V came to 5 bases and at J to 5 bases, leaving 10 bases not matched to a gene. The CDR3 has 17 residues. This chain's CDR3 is CASSPTRTGGRTGELFF. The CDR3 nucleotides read TGTGCCAGCAGCCCCACTCGGACAGGGGGCCGAACCGGGGAGCTGTTTTTT.

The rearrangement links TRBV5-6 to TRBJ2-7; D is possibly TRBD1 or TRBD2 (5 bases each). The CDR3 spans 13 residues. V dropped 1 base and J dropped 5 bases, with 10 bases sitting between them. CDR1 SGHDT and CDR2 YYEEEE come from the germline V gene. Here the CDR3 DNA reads TGTGCCAGCAGCTTGTCAGGGACGCACGAGCAGTACTTC. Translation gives CASSLSGTHEQYF.

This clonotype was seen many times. The CDR3 region has the DNA TGTGCCATCCGGGCCGAAGGGGAGCAGTACTTC. Amino acid sequence: CAIRAEGEQYF. V and J are TRBV10-3 and TRBJ2-7, with D hard to call. The V gene's germline CDR1 is ENHRY and CDR2 SYGVKD. The CDR3 runs 11 residues. Trimming took off 8 bases at V and 7 bases at J, with 12 bases between the two ends.

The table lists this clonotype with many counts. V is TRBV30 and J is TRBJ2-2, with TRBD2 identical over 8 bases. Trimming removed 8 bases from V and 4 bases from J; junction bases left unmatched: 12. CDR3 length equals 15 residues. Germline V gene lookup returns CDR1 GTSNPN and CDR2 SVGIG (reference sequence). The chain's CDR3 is CARNGVAGSTGELFF. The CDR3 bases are TGTGCCCGAAACGGGGTAGCGGGAAGCACCGGGGAGCTGTTTTTT.

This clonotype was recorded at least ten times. For the CDR3, the DNA is TGTGCCAGCAGTTTGAAGGGGTTCGGTCGACAGGGTCGAAAACCCTACGAGCAGTACTTC. It codes for CASSLKGFGRQGRKPYEQYF. V is TRBV28 and J is TRBJ2-7, with 7 bases identical to TRBD1. This CDR3 spans 20 amino acids. V was clipped by 3 bases and J by 2 bases; unmatched bases: 22. Germline CDR1 reads MDHEN; CDR2 reads SYDVKM.

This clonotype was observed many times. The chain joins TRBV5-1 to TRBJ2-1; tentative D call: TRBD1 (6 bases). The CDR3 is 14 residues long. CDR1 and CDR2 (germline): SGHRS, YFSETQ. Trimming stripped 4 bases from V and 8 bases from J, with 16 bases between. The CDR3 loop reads CASSEDSPLHEQFF. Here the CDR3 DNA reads TGCGCCAGCAGCGAGGACAGCCCCCTCCATGAGCAGTTCTTC.

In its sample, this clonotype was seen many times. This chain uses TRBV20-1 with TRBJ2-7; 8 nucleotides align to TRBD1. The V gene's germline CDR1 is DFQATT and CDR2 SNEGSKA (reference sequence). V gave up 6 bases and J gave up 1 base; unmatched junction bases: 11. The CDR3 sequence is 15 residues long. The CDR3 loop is CSARPDRGRSYEQYF. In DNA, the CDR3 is TGCAGTGCCCGTCCCGACAGGGGTAGGTCCTACGAGCAGTACTTC.

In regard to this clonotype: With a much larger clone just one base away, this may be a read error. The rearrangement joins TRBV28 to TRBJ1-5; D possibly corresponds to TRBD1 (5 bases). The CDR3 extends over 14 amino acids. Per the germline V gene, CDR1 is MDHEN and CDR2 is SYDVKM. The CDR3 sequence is CASSFSQDYQHQHF. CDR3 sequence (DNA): TGTGCCAGCAGTTTCTCACAGGATTATCAGCACCAGCATTTT.

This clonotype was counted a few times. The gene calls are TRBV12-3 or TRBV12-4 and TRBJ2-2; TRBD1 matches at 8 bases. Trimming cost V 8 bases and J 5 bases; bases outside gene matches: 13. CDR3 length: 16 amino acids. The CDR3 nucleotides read TGTGCCAGCCCTTTCGCAGGAGACAGGGGTACCGGGGAGCTGTTTTTT. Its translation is CASPFAGDRGTGELFF.

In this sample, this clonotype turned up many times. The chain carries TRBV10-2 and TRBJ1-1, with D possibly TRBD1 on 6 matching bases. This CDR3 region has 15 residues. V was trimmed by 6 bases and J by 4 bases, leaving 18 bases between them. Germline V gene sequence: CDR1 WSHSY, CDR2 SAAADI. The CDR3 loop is CASRRQQGGPTEAFF. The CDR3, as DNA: TGCGCCAGCAGACGCCAACAGGGAGGGCCCACTGAAGCTTTCTTT.

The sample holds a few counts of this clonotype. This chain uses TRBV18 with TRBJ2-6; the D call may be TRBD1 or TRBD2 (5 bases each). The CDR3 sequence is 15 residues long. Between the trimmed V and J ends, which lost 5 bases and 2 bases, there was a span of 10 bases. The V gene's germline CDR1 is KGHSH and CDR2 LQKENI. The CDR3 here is CASSYGAPGANVLTF. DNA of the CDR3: TGTGCCAGCTCATACGGGGCACCTGGGGCCAACGTCCTGACTTTC.

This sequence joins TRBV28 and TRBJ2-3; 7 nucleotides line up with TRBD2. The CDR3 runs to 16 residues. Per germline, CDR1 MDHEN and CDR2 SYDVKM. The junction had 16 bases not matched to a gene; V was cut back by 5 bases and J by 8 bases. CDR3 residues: CASSPVVTSALITQYF. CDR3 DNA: TGTGCCAGCAGTCCGGTGGTAACTAGCGCGTTAATTACGCAGTATTTT.

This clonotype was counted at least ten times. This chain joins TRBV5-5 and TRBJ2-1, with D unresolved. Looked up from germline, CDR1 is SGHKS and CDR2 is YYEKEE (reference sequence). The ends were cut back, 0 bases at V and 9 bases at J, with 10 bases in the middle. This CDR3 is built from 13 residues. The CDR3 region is CASSLVGYAEQFF. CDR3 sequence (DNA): TGTGCCAGCAGCTTGGTGGGGTATGCTGAGCAGTTCTTC.

CDR3 amino acids: CASSRMARDQETQYF. DNA of the CDR3: TGTGCCAGCAGCCGCATGGCGCGGGACCAAGAGACCCAGTACTTC. The rearrangement uses TRBV28 and TRBJ2-5; D possibly corresponds to TRBD2 (5 bases). With 6 bases removed from V and 0 bases from J, the gap between germline ends came to 14 bases. The CDR3 spans 15 residues. The germline gives CDR1 MDHEN, CDR2 SYDVKM.

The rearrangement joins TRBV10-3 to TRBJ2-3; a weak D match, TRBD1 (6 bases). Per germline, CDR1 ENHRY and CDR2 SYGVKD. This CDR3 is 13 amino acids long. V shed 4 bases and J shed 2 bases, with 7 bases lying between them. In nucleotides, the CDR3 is TGTGCCATCAGTGGGACAGACACAGATACGCAGTATTTT. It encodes CAISGTDTDTQYF.

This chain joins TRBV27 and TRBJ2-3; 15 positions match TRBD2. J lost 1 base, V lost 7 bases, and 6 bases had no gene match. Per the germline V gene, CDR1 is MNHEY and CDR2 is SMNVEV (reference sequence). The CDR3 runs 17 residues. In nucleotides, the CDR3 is TGTGCCAGCACCGGGACTAGCGGGAGGTTCCGCACAGATACGCAGTATTTT. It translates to CASTGTSGRFRTDTQYF.

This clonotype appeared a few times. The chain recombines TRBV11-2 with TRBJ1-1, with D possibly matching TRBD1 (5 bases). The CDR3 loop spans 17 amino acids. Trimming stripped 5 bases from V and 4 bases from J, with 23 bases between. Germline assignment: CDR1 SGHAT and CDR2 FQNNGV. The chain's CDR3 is CASSRWGRPGRGTEAFF. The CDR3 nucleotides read TGTGCCAGCAGCCGATGGGGCAGGCCGGGGAGGGGCACTGAAGCTTTCTTT.

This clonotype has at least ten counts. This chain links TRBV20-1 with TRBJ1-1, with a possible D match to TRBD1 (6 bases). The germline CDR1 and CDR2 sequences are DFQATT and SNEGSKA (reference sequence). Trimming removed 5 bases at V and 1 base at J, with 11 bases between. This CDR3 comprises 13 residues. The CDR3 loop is CSAHYRENTEAFF. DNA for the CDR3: TGCAGTGCTCATTACAGGGAGAACACTGAAGCTTTCTTT.

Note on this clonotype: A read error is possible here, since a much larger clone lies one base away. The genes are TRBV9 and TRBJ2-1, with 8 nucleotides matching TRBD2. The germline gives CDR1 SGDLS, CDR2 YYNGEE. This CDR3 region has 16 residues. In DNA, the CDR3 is TGTGCCAGAAGCGTGGGGACTAGTGGGGCTTACAATGAGCAGTTCTTC. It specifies CARSVGTSGAYNEQFF.

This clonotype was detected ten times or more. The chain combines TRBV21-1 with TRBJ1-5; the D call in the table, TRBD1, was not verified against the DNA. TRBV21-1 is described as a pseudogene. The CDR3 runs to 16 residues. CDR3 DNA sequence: TGTGCCAGCAGCACCGTGACAGGGAGGAGGAATCAGCCCCAGCATTTT. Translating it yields CASSTVTGRRNQPQHF.

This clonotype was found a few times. CDR3 in amino acids: CASSPTGRTEAFF. The CDR3 DNA reads as TGTGCCAGCAGTCCGACCGGCCGCACTGAAGCTTTCTTT. V usage is TRBV12-3 or TRBV12-4 and J usage is TRBJ1-1; D not certain. The CDR3 consists of 13 residues. V lost 5 bases and J 4 bases, leaving 11 bases between the germline ends.

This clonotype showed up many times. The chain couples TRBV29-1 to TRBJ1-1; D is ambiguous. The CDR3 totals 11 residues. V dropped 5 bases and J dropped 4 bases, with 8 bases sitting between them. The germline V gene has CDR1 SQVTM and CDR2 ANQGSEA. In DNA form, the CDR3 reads TGCAGCGTTAAGGTAATCACTGAAGCTTTCTTT. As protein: CSVKVITEAFF.

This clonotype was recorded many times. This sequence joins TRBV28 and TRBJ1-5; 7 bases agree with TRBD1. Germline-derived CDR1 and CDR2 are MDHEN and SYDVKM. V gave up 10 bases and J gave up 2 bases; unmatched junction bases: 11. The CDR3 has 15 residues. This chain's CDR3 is CAIKGGGFGNQPQHF. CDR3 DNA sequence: TGTGCCATCAAAGGGGGCGGGTTTGGCAATCAGCCCCAGCATTTT.